A selection of T cell receptor beta chains follows, all from one sample in a study of T cell repertoires in cytomegalovirus infection. Each CDR3 protein is one row after TCRdb ran MiXCR on the reads. The sample holds hundreds of thousands of distinct CDR3 sequences, less than 25% seen once. The sequencing input was CD8+ T cells from PBMCs. These receptors were collected from a human donor in good health (CMV status not recorded). Some clones in this sample may be carry-over from other donors' samples. Both conserved end residues are part of each CDR3. D genes are given only for firm matches. Rows may omit the clone size; those that give it use once, few, many or a size class.

TRBJ2-5,.,TRBV14,few,TGTGCCAGCAGCCCGGGACACTCGGAGGTGGGAGAGACCCAGTACTTC,CASSPGHSEVGETQYF
TRBJ2-1,TRBD2,TRBV12-3/TRBV12-4,few,TGTGCCAGCAGCGTAGCGGGGGGGCCTATCGATGAGCAGTTCTTC,CASSVAGGPIDEQFF
TRBJ2-3,.,TRBV7-9,few,TGTGCCAGCAGCTTCTACGAAACAGATACGCAGTATTTT,CASSFYETDTQYF
TRBJ2-1,TRBD1,TRBV7-2,many,TGTGCCAGCAGCTTATGGAAGGAGGCAGGGGGCTTGAATGAGCAGTTCTTC,CASSLWKEAGGLNEQFF
TRBJ1-1,TRBD1,TRBV6-5,.,TGTGCCAGCAGTCCCCTCGGGGGGACAGGGCTCATGAACACTGAAGCTTTCTTT,CASSPLGGTGLMNTEAFF
TRBJ2-2,.,TRBV5-5,few,TGTGCCAGCAGCTTGGAGACCGTAAACACCGGGGAGCTGTTTTTT,CASSLETVNTGELFF
TRBJ1-6,TRBD1,TRBV7-2,many,TGTGCCAGCAGCCGGGACAGGGGGCGAACTGGTTCACCCCTCCACTTT,CASSRDRGRTGSPLHF
TRBJ1-5,TRBD1,TRBV28,.,TGTGCCAGCAGGCCCTCCCATATAGACAGGGGGATTGATCAGCCCCAGCATTTT,CASRPSHIDRGIDQPQHF
TRBJ1-2,TRBD1,TRBV12-3/TRBV12-4,.,TGTGTCAGCAGTAATTGGACAGGGGCTGTCTATGGCTACACCTTC,CVSSNWTGAVYGYTF
TRBJ2-1,TRBD2,TRBV24-1,.,TGTGCCACCAGTGACCCGGGAGGGGGTAGCGATGAGCAGTTCTTC,CATSDPGGGSDEQFF